In this sample, the clone carrying this TCR beta chain turned up many times. Its specificity is unknown. Regarding time point: persistent/refractory GD, antithyroid drugs over 5 years with positive TRAb. The TCR library used RNA extracted from PBMCs. CDR3 regions were amplified by Arm-PCR using iRepertoire HTBI primers to build TCR beta libraries. Each CDR3 protein gets one entry after TCRdb re-called the multiplex PCR reads with MiXCR. The sample consists of about 340,000 distinct CDR3 sequences, roughly a fifth of them appearing once. The data originate from a study of regulatory T cells in long-lasting Graves disease. General study points: Lower TCR diversity was seen in persistent Graves' patients than in newly diagnosed ones.

Sequenced material: peripheral blood mononuclear cells (PBMCs), taken when the disease was refractory, from a patient treated with antithyroid drugs. This receptor was obtained from a female donor with Graves disease.

CDR3 sequence reads: CASSHISLFGTGAYEQYF. The CDR3, as DNA: TGTGCCAGCAGCCATATTAGTCTGTTCGGGACGGGGGCCTACGAGCAGTACTTC. The gene calls are TRBV11-2 and TRBJ2-7, with a possible D match to TRBD2 (6 bases). Deletions cut 5 bases from V and 2 bases from J, with 25 bases between. The length of the CDR3 is 18 residues. Germline CDR1 and CDR2: SGHAT and FQNNGV.